The rows below give T cell receptor beta chains drawn from one sample of a study of blood T cell repertoires in COVID-19. This table comes from immunoSEQ multiplex PCR, and its TCRdb copy is limited to in-frame clones, with some not included. The repertoire consists of almost 55,000 clones, with roughly 84% occurring once and the leading ten covering more than 2.5%. Sequenced: peripheral blood. Every receptor here comes from a man in his fifties with acute or convalescent COVID-19. The CDR3 runs from the conserved cysteine through the conserved F or W. D genes are given only for firm matches.

v_call	j_call	d_call	cdr3_aa
TRBV19	TRBJ1-2	.	CASTSRGVYYGYTF
TRBV7-9	TRBJ2-5	.	CASSLVAGGETQYF
TRBV10-1	TRBJ1-6	TRBD1	CASIIDRVGPYNSPLHF
TRBV7-9	TRBJ1-4	.	CASSDLQGSGEKLFF
TRBV27	TRBJ2-7	TRBD2	CASSFTPLAGATYEQYF
TRBV29-1	TRBJ1-2	.	CSSPGGSSGGYTF
TRBV20-1	TRBJ1-2	.	CSTQGSNGYTF
TRBV2	TRBJ1-1	.	CASSDTGIMNTEAFF
TRBV18	TRBJ2-7	.	CASSSTRGGEQYF
TRBV28	TRBJ2-1	TRBD1	CASSLLQGVGLSNEQFF
TRBV5-4	TRBJ1-6	.	CASSPDSNSPLHF
TRBV5-1	TRBJ2-3	TRBD2	CASSGGRGGPVSTDTQYF
TRBV4-1	TRBJ1-1	TRBD1	CASSPGTGQAFF
TRBV6-2/TRBV6-3	TRBJ2-3	TRBD2	CASSFLAGGDTQYF
TRBV5-4	TRBJ2-3	.	CASSLASTDTQYF
TRBV5-1	TRBJ2-2	.	CASSLGQTNTGELFF
TRBV5-4	TRBJ1-6	.	CASNEGVGSPLHF
TRBV7-3	TRBJ1-1	.	CASSLGTTTEAFF
TRBV6-2/TRBV6-3	TRBJ2-7	TRBD2	CASSYRFSGGHYEQYF
TRBV7-9	TRBJ1-4	.	CASSLGSSTNEKLFF
TRBV27	TRBJ2-4	.	CASSLGQGKNIQYF
TRBV5-1	TRBJ2-2	TRBD1	CASSLSGTGGSGELFF
TRBV15	TRBJ2-4	TRBD1	CATSSRQGLPSIAKNIQYF
TRBV19	TRBJ2-5	.	CASSIPNQETQYF
TRBV10-3	TRBJ1-6	.	CAIKKGRGENSPLHF
TRBV19	TRBJ1-6	TRBD1	CATRQGAEGSPLHF
TRBV4-1	TRBJ1-6	.	CASTRGVVNSPLHF
TRBV12-3/TRBV12-4	TRBJ1-5	.	CASSLLSNQPQHF
TRBV5-8	TRBJ2-7	.	CASSVEGHEQYF
TRBV10-1	TRBJ2-3	TRBD2	CASSLAGARDTQYF
TRBV11-2	TRBJ2-7	TRBD1	CASSIAYRDRHYEQYF
TRBV5-4	TRBJ1-1	.	CASSLPQGSSTEAFF
TRBV20-1	TRBJ1-1	.	CSALRDEAFF
TRBV5-1	TRBJ1-2	.	CASSLGQGFDGYTF
TRBV5-1	TRBJ2-7	TRBD1	CASSRIPGGGQGTHEQYF
TRBV6-6	TRBJ2-2	.	CASSYSLRNTGELFF
TRBV9	TRBJ1-2	TRBD1	CASTQGADYGYTF